This TCR beta chain emerged from a study of post-analysis software for immune sequencing data. Overall study results and limits: Patients carried 4 or 5 TRBV segments more frequently than controls did, and TRBV5-6, TRBV5-1 and TRBV20-1 were among them.

There are 16 residues in the CDR3. V was pared by 4 bases and J by 11 bases, with 14 bases of the junction left unmatched. CDR1 is SGHRS and CDR2 is YFSETQ in the germline V gene. Remarks on this clonotype: Its antigen is undetermined.

Every TCR beta cDNA library bore unique molecular identifiers. TCRdb itself ran the PCR reads through MiXCR, one entry per CDR3 protein. Found here are 500,000 to 600,000 distinct CDR3 sequences, about 40% of them singletons; the top ten hold around 1.7%. This receptor was identified in a girl under 18 with multiple sclerosis. The sample consisted of blood. The J gene is TRBJ2-5, the V gene TRBV5-1; 13 nucleotides line up with TRBD2. This CDR3 is CASSPTLAGGPGQQYF. The CDR3, as DNA: TGCGCCAGCAGCCCAACACTAGCGGGAGGGCCGGGGCAGCAGTACTTC.